The source of this T cell receptor beta chain is a study of blood T cell repertoires in COVID-19. Background on the study: There were acute and convalescent COVID-19 samples, and they came from the United States, Italy and Spain. Sources were T cells, B-cell-depleted T cells, or PBMCs; the material itself was cDNA or gDNA.

The germline gives CDR1 MRHNA, CDR2 SNTAGT. The CDR3 extends over 16 amino acids. V trimming: 3 bases; J trimming: 6 bases; junction bases outside the gene matches: 11. In the source study's methods: It was from reference gene primer amplification that nucleated cell counts were estimated. Libraries were prepared by immunoSEQ multiplex PCR; TCRdb keeps only in-frame clonotypes and omits some of them. V and J calls and clone size follow that table, whereas D and trimming were derived from the DNA. This table has about 170,000 clones, around 80% appearing once. This clone has only a few counts. What was sequenced was peripheral blood. This rearrangement joins TRBV6-4 to TRBJ2-1; TRBD2 agrees at 7 bases. The source is a woman between 70 and 85 years old who had recovered from COVID-19. The CDR3 is CASSEGGSLGGNEQFF. The CDR3 bases are TGTGCCAGCAGTGAAGGCGGGAGCCTGGGGGGCAATGAGCAGTTCTTC.